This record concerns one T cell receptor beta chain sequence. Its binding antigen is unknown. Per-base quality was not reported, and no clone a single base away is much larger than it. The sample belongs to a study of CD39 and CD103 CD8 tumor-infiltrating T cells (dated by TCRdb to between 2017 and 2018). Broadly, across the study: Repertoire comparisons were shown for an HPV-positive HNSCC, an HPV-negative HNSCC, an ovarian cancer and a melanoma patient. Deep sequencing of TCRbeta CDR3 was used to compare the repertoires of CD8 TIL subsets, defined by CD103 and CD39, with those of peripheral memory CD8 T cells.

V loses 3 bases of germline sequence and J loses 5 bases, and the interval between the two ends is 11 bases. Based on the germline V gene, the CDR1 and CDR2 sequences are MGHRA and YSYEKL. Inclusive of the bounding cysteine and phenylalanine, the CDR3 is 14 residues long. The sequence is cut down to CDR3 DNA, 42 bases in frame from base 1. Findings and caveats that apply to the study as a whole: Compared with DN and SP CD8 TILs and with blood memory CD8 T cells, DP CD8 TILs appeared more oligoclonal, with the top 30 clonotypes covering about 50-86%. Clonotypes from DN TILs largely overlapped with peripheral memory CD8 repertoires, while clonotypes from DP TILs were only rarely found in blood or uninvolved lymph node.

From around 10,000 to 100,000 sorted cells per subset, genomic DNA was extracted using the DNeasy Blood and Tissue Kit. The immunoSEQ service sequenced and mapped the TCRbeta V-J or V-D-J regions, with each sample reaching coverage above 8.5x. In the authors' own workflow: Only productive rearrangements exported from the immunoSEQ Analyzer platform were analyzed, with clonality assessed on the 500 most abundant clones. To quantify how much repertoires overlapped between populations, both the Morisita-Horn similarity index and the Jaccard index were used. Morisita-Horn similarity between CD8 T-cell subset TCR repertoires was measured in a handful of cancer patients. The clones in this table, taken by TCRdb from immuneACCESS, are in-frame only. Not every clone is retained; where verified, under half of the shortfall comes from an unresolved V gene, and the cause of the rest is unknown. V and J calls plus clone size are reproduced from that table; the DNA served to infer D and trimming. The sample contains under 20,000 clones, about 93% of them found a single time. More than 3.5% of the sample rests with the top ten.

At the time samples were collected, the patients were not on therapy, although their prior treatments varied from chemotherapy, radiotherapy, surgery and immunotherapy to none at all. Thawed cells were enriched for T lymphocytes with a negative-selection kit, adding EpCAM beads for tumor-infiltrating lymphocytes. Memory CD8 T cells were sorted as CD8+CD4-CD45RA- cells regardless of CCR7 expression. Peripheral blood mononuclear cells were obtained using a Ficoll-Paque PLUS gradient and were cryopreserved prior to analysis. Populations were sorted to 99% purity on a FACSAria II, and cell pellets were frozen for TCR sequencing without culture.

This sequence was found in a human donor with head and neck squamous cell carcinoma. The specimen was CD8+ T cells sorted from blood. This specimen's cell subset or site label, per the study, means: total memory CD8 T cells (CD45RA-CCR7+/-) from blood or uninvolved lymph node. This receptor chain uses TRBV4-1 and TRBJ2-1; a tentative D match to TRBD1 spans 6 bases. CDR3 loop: CASSHWTDNNEQFF. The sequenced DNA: TGCGCCAGCAGCCACTGGACAGATAACAATGAGCAGTTCTTC.